Listed below are T cell receptor beta chains from one sample, sequenced in a study of T cells in Graves' hyperthyroidism and ophthalmopathy. TCRdb used MiXCR to reprocess the multiplex PCR reads, holding one entry per CDR3 protein. The repertoire holds about 380,000 distinct CDR3 sequences, with 14% as singletons. The sequenced material came from blood. These receptors were taken from a woman aged 55-70 years with Graves' hyperthyroidism. Each CDR3 is given with its conserved first and last residue. Each record gives: D gene, clone size, J gene, V gene, CDR3 protein, CDR3 DNA. The D gene is left open where the match is weak. Size tells how often a clone was seen (once, few, many) or the class of an expanded clone, and some rows leave it out.

>-|few|TRBJ1-1|TRBV29-1
CSVAHGYTEAFF
TGCAGCGTCGCACACGGGTACACTGAAGCTTTCTTT
>TRBD1|many|TRBJ2-5|TRBV7-6
CASSWGQGAQETQYF
TGTGCCAGCAGCTGGGGACAGGGGGCTCAAGAGACCCAGTACTTC
>-|-|TRBJ1-3|TRBV11-3
CASSPRSGNTIYF
TGTGCCAGCAGCCCTCGCTCTGGAAACACCATATATTTT
>-|many|TRBJ2-4|TRBV7-2
CASSSQAGAKNIQYF
TGTGCCAGCAGCTCCCAAGCCGGAGCCAAAAACATTCAGTACTTC
>TRBD2|-|TRBJ2-5|TRBV7-3
CASSRTSGPQETQYF
TGTGCCAGCAGCCGGACTAGCGGGCCGCAAGAGACCCAGTACTTC
>-|many|TRBJ2-7|TRBV6-1
CASSEVDWSTYEQYF
TGTGCCAGCAGTGAAGTGGATTGGAGCACCTACGAGCAGTACTTC
>TRBD2|-|TRBJ2-3|TRBV27
CASSFSGGSFTDTQYF
TGTGCCAGCAGTTTTTCTGGCGGGAGTTTTACAGATACGCAGTATTTT
>TRBD1|many|TRBJ2-7|TRBV6-1
CASSLSLVTGGISSYEQYF
TGTGCCAGCAGTTTAAGCTTGGTGACAGGGGGAATTAGCTCCTACGAGCAGTACTTC
>-|-|TRBJ2-2|TRBV7-9
CASSRDAYIGELFF
TGTGCCAGCAGCCGGGACGCCTACATCGGGGAGCTGTTTTTT
>TRBD2|many|TRBJ2-7|TRBV5-1
CASSSQAGVYEQYF
TGCGCCAGCAGCTCCCAAGCGGGAGTCTACGAGCAGTACTTC